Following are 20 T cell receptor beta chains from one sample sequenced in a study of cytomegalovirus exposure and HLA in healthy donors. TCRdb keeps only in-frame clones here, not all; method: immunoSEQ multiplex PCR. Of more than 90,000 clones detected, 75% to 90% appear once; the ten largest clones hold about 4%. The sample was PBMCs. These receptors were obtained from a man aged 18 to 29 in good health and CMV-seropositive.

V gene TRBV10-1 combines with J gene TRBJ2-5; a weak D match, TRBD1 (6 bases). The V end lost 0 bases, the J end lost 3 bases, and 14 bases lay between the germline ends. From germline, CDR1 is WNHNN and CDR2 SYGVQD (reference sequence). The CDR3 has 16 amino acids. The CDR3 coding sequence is TGCGCCAGCAGTGAGTCAGGTCTGGGGGCTGAAGAGACCCAGTACTTC. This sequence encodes CASSESGLGAEETQYF.

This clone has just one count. The CDR3: CASSFGVLAFF. The CDR3 DNA sequence: TGTGCCAGCAGCTTCGGGGTCCTCGCTTTCTTT. The V and J genes are TRBV11-2 and TRBJ1-1, with D hard to call. Germline-derived CDR1 and CDR2 are SGHAT and FQNNGV. The CDR3 has 11 amino acids. The V end was cut by 3 bases, the J end by 11 bases, with 10 bases between. Full variable domain (remainder filled in from reference TRBV11-2 and TRBJ1-1): EAGVAQSPRYKIIEKRQSVAFWCNPISGHATLYWYQQILGQGPKLLIQFQNNGVVDDSQLPKDRFSAERLKGVDSTLKIQPAKLEDSAVYLCASSFGVLAFFGQGTRLTVV.

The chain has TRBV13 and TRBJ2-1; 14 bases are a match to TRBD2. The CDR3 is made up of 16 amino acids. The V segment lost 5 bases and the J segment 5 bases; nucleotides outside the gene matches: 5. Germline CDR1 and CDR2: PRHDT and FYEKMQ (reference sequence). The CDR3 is CASSPGLAGVHNEQFF. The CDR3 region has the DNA TGTGCCAGCAGCCCGGGACTAGCGGGGGTCCACAATGAGCAGTTCTTC.

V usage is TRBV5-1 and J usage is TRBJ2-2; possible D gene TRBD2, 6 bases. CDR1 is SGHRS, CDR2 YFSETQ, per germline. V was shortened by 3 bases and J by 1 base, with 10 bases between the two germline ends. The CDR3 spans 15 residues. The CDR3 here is CASSSHGGNTGELFF. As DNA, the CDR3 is TGCGCCAGCAGCTCCCACGGGGGGAACACCGGGGAGCTGTTTTTT. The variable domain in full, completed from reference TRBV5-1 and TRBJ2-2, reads KAGVTQTPRYLIKTRGQQVTLSCSPISGHRSVSWYQQTPGQGLQFLFEYFSETQRNKGNFPGRFSGRQFSNSRSEMNVSTLELGDSALYLCASSSHGGNTGELFFGEGSRLTVL.

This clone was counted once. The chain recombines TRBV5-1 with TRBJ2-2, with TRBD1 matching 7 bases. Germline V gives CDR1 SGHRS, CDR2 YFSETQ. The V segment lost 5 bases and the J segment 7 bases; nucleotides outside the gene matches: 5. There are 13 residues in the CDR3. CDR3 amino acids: CASRLTGIGELFF. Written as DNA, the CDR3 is TGCGCCAGCAGACTGACAGGGATCGGGGAGCTGTTTTTT.

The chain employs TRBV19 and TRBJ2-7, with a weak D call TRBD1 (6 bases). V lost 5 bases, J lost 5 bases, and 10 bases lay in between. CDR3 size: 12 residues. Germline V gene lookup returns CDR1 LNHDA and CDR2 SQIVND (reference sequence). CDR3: CASSQGGHEQYF. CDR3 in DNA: TGTGCCAGTAGTCAAGGGGGTCACGAGCAGTACTTC.

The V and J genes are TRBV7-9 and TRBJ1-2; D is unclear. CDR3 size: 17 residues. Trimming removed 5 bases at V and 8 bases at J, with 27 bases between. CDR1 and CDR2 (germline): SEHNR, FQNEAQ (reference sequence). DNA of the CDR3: TGTGCCAGCAGCGGAACCCCTAGCCGAGGGCGCCCGAGGGGCTACACCTTC. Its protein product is CASSGTPSRGRPRGYTF.

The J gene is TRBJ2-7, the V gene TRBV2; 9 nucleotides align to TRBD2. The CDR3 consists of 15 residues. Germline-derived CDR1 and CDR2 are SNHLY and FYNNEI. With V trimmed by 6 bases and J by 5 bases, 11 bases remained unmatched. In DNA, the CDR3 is TGTGCCAGCAGGACCCCCCTAGCGGGGAGCGACGAGCAGTACTTC. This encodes CASRTPLAGSDEQYF.

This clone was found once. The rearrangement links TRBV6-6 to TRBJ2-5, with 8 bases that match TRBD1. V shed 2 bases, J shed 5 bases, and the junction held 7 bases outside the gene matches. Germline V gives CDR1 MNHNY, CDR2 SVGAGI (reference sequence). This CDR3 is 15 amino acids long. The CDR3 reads CASSYPRTGRETQYF. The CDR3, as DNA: TGTGCCAGCAGTTACCCCAGGACAGGGAGGGAGACCCAGTACTTC.

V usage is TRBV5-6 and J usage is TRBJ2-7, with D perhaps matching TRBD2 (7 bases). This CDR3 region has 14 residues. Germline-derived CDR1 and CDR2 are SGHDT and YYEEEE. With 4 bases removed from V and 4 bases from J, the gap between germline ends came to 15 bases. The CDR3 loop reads CASSPWGRGYEQYF. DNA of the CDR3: TGTGCCAGCAGCCCATGGGGGCGGGGGTACGAGCAGTACTTC.

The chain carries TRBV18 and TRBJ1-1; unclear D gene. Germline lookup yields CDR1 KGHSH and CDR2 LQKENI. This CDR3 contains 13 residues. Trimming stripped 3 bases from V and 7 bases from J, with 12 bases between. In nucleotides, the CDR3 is TGTGCCAGCTCACCGTCAGACACCCGTGAAGCTTTCTTT. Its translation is CASSPSDTREAFF.

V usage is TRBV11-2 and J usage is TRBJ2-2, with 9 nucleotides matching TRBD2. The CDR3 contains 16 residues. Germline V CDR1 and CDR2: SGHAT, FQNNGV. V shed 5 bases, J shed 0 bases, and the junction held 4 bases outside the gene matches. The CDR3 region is CASSLRGGANTGELFF. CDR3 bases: TGTGCCAGCAGCCTACGCGGGGGGGCGAACACCGGGGAGCTGTTTTTT.

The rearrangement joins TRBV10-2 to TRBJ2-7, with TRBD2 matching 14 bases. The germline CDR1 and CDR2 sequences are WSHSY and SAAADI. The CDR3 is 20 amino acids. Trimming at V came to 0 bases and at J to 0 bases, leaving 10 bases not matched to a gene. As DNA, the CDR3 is TGCGCCAGCAGTGAGTCGACCGGGACTAGCGGGGGCCTCAGCTCCTACGAGCAGTACTTC. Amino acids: CASSESTGTSGGLSSYEQYF.

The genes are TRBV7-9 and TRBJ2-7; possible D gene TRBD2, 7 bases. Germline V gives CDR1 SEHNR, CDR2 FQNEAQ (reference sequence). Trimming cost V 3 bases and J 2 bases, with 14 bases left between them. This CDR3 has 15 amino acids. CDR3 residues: CASSFQEGGTYEQYF. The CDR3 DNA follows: TGTGCCAGCAGCTTTCAGGAGGGGGGGACCTACGAGCAGTACTTC.

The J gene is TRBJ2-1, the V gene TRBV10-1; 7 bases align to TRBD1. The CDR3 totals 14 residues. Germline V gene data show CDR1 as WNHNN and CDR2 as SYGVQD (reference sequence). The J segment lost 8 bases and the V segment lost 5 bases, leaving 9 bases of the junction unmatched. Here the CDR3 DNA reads TGCGCCAGCAGTCCGAGGGGGCCTGGTGATGAGCAGTTCTTC. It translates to CASSPRGPGDEQFF.

DNA of the CDR3: TGCGCCAGCAGCCCGAGCGGGTACACAGATACGCAGTATTTT. Its protein product is CASSPSGYTDTQYF. The chain uses TRBV5-1 and TRBJ2-3; possibly TRBD2 for D (6 bases). This CDR3 region has 14 residues. Per germline, CDR1 SGHRS and CDR2 YFSETQ. V dropped 4 bases and J dropped 2 bases, with 11 bases sitting between them.

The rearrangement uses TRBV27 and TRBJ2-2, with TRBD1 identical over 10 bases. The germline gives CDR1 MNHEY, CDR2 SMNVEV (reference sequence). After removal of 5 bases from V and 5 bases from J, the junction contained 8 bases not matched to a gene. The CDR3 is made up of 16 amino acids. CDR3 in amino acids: CASSIRDRGWTGELFF. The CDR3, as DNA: TGTGCCAGCAGTATCCGGGACAGGGGATGGACCGGGGAGCTGTTTTTT.

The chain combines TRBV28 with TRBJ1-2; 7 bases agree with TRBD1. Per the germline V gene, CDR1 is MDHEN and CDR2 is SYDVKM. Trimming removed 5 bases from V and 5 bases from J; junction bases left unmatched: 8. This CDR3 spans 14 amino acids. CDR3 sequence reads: CASSPFDRAYGYTF. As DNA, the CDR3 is TGTGCCAGCAGTCCTTTCGACAGGGCTTATGGCTACACCTTC.

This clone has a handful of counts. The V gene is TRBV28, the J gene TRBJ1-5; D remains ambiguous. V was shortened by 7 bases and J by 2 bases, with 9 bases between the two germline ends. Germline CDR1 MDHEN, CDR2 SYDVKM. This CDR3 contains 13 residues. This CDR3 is CASTGQRNQPQHF. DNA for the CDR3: TGTGCCAGCACTGGGCAGCGCAATCAGCCCCAGCATTTT.

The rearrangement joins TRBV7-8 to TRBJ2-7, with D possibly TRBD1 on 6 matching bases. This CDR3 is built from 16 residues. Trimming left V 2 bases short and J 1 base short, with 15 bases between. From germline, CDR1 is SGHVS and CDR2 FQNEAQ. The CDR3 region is CASSLPGGTGSYEQYF. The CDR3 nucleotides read TGTGCCAGCAGCTTACCTGGGGGAACAGGGTCCTACGAGCAGTACTTC.